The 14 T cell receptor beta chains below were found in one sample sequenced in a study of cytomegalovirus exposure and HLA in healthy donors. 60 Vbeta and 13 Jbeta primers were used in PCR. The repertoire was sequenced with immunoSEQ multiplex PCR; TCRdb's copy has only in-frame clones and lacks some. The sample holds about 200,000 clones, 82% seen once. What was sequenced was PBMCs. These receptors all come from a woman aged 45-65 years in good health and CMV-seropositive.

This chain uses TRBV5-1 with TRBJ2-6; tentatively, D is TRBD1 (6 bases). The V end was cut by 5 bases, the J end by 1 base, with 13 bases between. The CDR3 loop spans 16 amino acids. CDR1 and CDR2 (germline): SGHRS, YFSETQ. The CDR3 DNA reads TGCGCCAGCAGTTGGGGGACATCATCTGGGGCCAACGTCCTGACTTTC. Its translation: CASSWGTSSGANVLTF.

The DNA of the CDR3 is TGTGCCAGCAGTTCCCGTATGGACACCTACGAGCAGTACTTC. Amino acids: CASSSRMDTYEQYF. The chain joins TRBV27 to TRBJ2-5, with D possibly TRBD1 on 5 matching bases. The tail of the sequence fits TRBJ2-7 better, so the J call may be wrong. Germline V gives CDR1 MNHEY, CDR2 SMNVEV (reference sequence). CDR3 length equals 14 residues.

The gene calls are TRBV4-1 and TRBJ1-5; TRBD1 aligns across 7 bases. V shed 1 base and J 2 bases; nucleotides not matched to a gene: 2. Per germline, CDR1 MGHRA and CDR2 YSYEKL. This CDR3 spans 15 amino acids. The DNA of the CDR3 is TGCGCCAGCAGCCAAGGACAGGGCGGCAATCAGCCCCAGCATTTT. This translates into CASSQGQGGNQPQHF.

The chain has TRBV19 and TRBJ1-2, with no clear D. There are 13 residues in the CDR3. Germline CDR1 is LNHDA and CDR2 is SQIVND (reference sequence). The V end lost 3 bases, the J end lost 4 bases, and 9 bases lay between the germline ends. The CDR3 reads CASSIQEFYGYTF. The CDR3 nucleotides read TGTGCCAGTAGTATCCAGGAATTCTATGGCTACACCTTC.

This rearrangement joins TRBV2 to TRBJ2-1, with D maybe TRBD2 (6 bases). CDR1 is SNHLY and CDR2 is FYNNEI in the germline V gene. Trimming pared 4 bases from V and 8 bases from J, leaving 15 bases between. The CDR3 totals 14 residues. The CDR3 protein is CASSVGLGGDEQFF. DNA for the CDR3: TGTGCCAGCAGTGTAGGTCTAGGAGGGGATGAGCAGTTCTTC.

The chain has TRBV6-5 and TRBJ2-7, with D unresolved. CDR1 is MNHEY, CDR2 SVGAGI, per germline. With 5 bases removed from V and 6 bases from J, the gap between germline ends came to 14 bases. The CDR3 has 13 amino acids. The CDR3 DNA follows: TGTGCCAGCAGTCGAAAACCTACGTCCGAGCAGTACTTC. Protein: CASSRKPTSEQYF.

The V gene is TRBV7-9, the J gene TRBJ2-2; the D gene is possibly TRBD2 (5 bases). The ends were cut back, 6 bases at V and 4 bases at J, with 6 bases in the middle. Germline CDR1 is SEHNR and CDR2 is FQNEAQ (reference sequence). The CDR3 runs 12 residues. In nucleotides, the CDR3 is TGTGCCAGCAGTCGGGGCACCGGGGAGCTGTTTTTT. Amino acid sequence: CASSRGTGELFF.

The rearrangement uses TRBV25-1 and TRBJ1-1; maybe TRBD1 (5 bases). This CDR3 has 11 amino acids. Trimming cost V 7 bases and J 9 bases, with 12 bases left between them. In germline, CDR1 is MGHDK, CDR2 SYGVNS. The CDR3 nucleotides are TGTGCCAGCACCCTATTGGACAAAGCTTTCTTT. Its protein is CASTLLDKAFF.

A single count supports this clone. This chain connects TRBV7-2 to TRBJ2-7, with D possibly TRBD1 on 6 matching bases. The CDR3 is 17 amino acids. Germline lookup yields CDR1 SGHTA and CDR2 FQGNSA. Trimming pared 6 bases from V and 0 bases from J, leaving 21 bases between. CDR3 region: CASSLSNPGVSSYEQYF. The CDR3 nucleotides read TGTGCCAGCAGTCTTTCAAACCCAGGGGTGAGCTCCTACGAGCAGTACTTC.

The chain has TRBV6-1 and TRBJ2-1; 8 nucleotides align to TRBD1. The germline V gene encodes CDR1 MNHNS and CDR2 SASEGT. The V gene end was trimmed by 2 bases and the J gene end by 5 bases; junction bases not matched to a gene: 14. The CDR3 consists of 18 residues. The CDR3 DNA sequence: TGTGCCAGCAGTGAAAGGGGGACAGGTTGGGCCCGGGACAATGAGCAGTTCTTC. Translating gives CASSERGTGWARDNEQFF.

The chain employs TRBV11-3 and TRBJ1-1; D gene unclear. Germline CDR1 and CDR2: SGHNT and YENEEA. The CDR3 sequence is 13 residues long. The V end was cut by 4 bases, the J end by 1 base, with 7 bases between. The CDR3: CASSSLSNTEAFF. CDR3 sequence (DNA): TGTGCCAGCAGCTCCCTCTCGAACACTGAAGCTTTCTTT.

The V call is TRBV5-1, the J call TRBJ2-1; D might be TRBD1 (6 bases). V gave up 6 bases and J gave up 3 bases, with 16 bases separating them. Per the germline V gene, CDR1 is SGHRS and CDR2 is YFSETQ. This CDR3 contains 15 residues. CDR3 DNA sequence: TGCGCCAGCACCAAAGGGGGTCCCGGCTACAATGAGCAGTTCTTC. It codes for CASTKGGPGYNEQFF.

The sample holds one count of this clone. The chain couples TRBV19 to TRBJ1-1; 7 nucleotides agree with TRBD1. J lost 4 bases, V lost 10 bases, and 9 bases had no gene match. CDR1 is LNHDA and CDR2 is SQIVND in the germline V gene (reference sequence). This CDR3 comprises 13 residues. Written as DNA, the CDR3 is TGTGCCACTGGAGACAGGGTGGGCACTGAAGCTTTCTTT. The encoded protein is CATGDRVGTEAFF. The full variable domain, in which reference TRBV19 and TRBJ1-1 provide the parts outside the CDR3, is DGGITQSPKYLFRKEGQNVTLSCEQNLNHDAMYWYRQDPGQGLRLIYYSQIVNDFQKGDIAEGYSVSREKKESFPLTVTSAQKNPTAFYLCATGDRVGTEAFFGQGTRLTVV.

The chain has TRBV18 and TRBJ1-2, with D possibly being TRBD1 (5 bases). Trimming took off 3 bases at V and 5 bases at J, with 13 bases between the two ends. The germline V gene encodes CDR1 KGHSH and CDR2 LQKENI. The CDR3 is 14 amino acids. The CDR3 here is CASSPHPGTYGYTF. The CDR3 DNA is TGTGCCAGCTCACCTCACCCGGGGACTTATGGCTACACCTTC.